This T cell receptor beta chain was sequenced in a study of cytomegalovirus exposure and HLA in healthy donors. In regard to this clone: The antigen is unknown.

The CDR3 covers 15 residues. In germline, CDR1 is MNHEY, CDR2 SMNVEV (reference sequence). Trimming took off 10 bases at V and 5 bases at J, with 20 bases between the two ends. Researchers ran the PCR with 60 Vbeta and 13 Jbeta primers. Only in-frame clones appear in the TCRdb table, and some are missing; sequencing was by immunoSEQ multiplex PCR. The table shows about 76,000 clones, with about 75% occurring only once. General study results and limits: About 87% or about 30% of the time was how often most TCR beta V segments were productive, according to an earlier analysis.

The chain uses TRBV27 and TRBJ2-2; the D gene is possibly TRBD1 (6 bases). What was sequenced was PBMCs. The receptor was derived from a man between 60 and 70 years old in good health and CMV-seropositive. The CDR3 coding sequence is TGTGCCACCGCCTCCCTGGCAGGGGTTACCGGGGAGCTGTTTTTT. It codes for CATASLAGVTGELFF.